The 9 T cell receptor beta chains below were found in one sample sequenced in a study of T cells in Graves' hyperthyroidism and ophthalmopathy. TCR beta CDR3 regions were amplified from RNA transcripts. Initially, a first-round RT-PCR of the TCR CDR3 employed the HTBI primer set. TCRdb passed the multiplex PCR reads through MiXCR, listing each CDR3 protein once. The sample holds about 590,000 distinct CDR3 sequences, 13% to 15% seen once. The sample comprised blood. The receptors shown here come from a woman aged 18-30 years with Graves' ophthalmopathy.

This clonotype was counted a few times. DNA of the CDR3: TGTGCCAGCGAGAACAGGGGGTACTACGAGCAGTACTTC. The encoded protein is CASENRGYYEQYF. V is TRBV6-2 or TRBV6-3 and J is TRBJ2-7; 8 bases are shared with TRBD1. The ends lost 8 bases at V and 3 bases at J; junction bases unmatched: 6. CDR1 and CDR2 (germline): MNHEY, SVGEGT. The CDR3 totals 13 residues.

This clonotype was recorded a few times. The chain combines TRBV2 with TRBJ1-4; a weak D match, TRBD1 (6 bases). CDR3 size: 15 residues. Trimming removed 4 bases at V and 7 bases at J, with 16 bases between. Germline V gene lookup returns CDR1 SNHLY and CDR2 FYNNEI. The CDR3 nucleotides read TGTGCCAGCAGTGGAGGGGGAGGCAGCGTTGAAAAACTGTTTTTT. This sequence encodes CASSGGGGSVEKLFF.

This clonotype occurred many times. V is TRBV6-1 and J is TRBJ2-2; no clear D gene. The CDR3 extends over 16 amino acids. V lost 6 bases and J 4 bases, leaving 18 bases between the germline ends. In germline, CDR1 is MNHNS, CDR2 SASEGT. The CDR3 loop reads CASSSDHRPPTGELFF. The CDR3 DNA reads TGTGCCAGCAGCTCAGACCACCGGCCTCCCACCGGGGAGCTGTTTTTT.

This clonotype was recorded at least ten times. The V gene is TRBV11-3, the J gene TRBJ2-2; D remains unclear. The germline V gene has CDR1 SGHNT and CDR2 YENEEA. The ends were cut back, 8 bases at V and 10 bases at J, with 20 bases in the middle. This CDR3 comprises 14 residues. For the CDR3, the DNA is TGTGCCAGCCGCTCTGGTTCCTCAAGGCAGGAGCTGTTTTTT. It yields the protein CASRSGSSRQELFF.

As concerns this clonotype: The junction and the germline gene differ at one end; a read error may be behind it. V and J are TRBV19 and TRBJ1-5; TRBD1 matches at 7 bases. The CDR3 spans 15 residues. Germline lookup yields CDR1 LNHDA and CDR2 SQIVND (reference sequence). The CDR3 DNA is TGTGCCAGTATCCCTTCGACAGGGAGCAATCGGCCCCAGCATTTT. Translated: CASIPSTGSNRPQHF.

This clonotype was observed a few times. The chain carries TRBV14 and TRBJ2-5; no reliable D call. CDR1 and CDR2 from the germline V gene are SGHDN and FVKESK. V shed 0 bases and J shed 3 bases, with 5 bases lying between them. The length of the CDR3 is 13 residues. The CDR3 loop reads CASSQDPEETQYF. DNA of the CDR3: TGTGCCAGCAGCCAAGATCCGGAAGAGACCCAGTACTTC.

This clonotype was picked up many times. The V gene is TRBV18, the J gene TRBJ1-2; the D is unclear. Trimming removed 0 bases from V and 4 bases from J, with 12 bases in between. This CDR3 is built from 15 residues. CDR1 KGHSH and CDR2 LQKENI come from the germline V gene. CDR3 nucleotides: TGTGCCAGCTCACCACCCGCCGTTGTAGGCTATGGCTACACCTTC. Translating it yields CASSPPAVVGYGYTF.

The gene calls are TRBV19 and TRBJ1-2; no clear D. CDR1 and CDR2 from the germline V gene are LNHDA and SQIVND (reference sequence). Trimming shortened V by 5 bases and J by 2 bases, and 18 bases separated the two germline ends. The CDR3 runs to 16 residues. The CDR3 protein is CASSVRAFSLNYGYTF. Here the CDR3 DNA reads TGTGCCAGTAGTGTACGGGCCTTTTCCCTCAACTATGGCTACACCTTC.

This clonotype has at least ten counts. V is TRBV27 and J is TRBJ1-5; 8 bases align to TRBD1. V dropped 6 bases and J dropped 6; count of bases not matched to a gene: 4. Germline CDR1 reads MNHEY; CDR2 reads SMNVEV (reference sequence). The CDR3 contains 13 residues. CDR3 loop: CASRDRGGQPQHF. Here the CDR3 DNA reads TGTGCCAGCAGAGACAGGGGAGGTCAGCCCCAGCATTTT.